This T cell receptor beta chain derives from a study of Ad26.COV2.S vaccination and SARS-CoV-2 variants. Study information: Administration of Ad26.COV2.S was intramuscular, either once or twice 56 days apart.

Germline CDR1 reads SGHRS; CDR2 reads YFSETQ. Trimming took 5 bases from V and 5 from J, leaving 16 bases between them. The CDR3 has 14 amino acids. Remarks on this clone: Antigen unknown.

Indicated treatment: roughly 20 received Ad26.COV2.S at low or high dose, single or two shots; several received placebo; per-sample allocation not given. The samples date from day 63 after the first vaccine or placebo injection. Study-wide results and limits: Breadth of non-spike TCRs did not differ between vaccinees and placebo recipients.

Libraries were prepared by immunoSEQ multiplex PCR; TCRdb keeps only in-frame clonotypes and omits some of them. The data hold over 350,000 clones, with about 85% observed a single time. This material consisted of peripheral blood, taken in a trial of Ad26.COV2.S vaccine versus placebo. The chain carries TRBV5-1 and TRBJ1-1; D remains ambiguous. The clonotype comes from a person aged 18 to 59 who received the Ad26.COV2.S COVID-19 vaccine or a placebo. CDR3 sequence: CASRAGWVWTEAFF. The CDR3 DNA is TGCGCCAGCAGGGCGGGATGGGTGTGGACTGAAGCTTTCTTT.